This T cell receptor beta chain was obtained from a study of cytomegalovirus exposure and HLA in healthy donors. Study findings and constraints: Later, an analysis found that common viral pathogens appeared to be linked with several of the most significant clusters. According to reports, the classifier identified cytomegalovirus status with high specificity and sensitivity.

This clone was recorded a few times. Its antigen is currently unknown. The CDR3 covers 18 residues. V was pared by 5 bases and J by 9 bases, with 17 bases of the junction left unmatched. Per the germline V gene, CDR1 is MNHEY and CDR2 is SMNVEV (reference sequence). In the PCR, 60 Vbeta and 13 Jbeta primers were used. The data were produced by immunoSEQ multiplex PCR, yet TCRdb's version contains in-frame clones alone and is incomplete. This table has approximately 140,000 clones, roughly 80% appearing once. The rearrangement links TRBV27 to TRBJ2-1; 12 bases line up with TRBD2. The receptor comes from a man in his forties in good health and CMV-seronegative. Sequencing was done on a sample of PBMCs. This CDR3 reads CASSPDPSGGAPMCEQFF. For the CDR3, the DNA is TGTGCCAGCAGTCCAGATCCTAGCGGGGGGGCTCCTATGTGTGAGCAGTTCTTC.